Listed here is a single TCR beta chain. This CDR3 spans 15 amino acids. V was pared by 4 bases and J by 6 bases, with 10 bases of the junction left unmatched. Germline lookup yields CDR1 SGHRS and CDR2 YFSETQ. This entry is derived from a study of blood T cell repertoires in COVID-19. Cohorts were determined from participant-reported clinical history. This table comes from immunoSEQ multiplex PCR, and its TCRdb copy is limited to in-frame clones, with some not included. The data contain around 190,000 clones, more than 75% of them singletons. The chain combines TRBV5-1 with TRBJ2-1; 7 bases match TRBD2. Sequencing input: PBMCs or T cells enriched from blood (not recorded which). This receptor was obtained from a man aged 35-49 years with acute COVID-19. The CDR3 sequence is CASSPREAGSNEQFF. The CDR3 DNA reads TGCGCCAGCAGCCCCCGGGAGGCGGGGTCCAATGAGCAGTTCTTC.